Listed below are T cell receptor beta chains from one sample, sequenced in a study of blood T cell repertoires in COVID-19. The table came from immunoSEQ multiplex PCR; TCRdb's copy has only in-frame clones and leaves some out. The sample contains tens of thousands of clones, approximately 90% of which appear only once. The specimen sequenced was peripheral blood. The receptors derive from a man aged 25-40 years with acute or convalescent COVID-19. CDR3s include the opening cysteine and the closing phenylalanine or tryptophan. A D gene is named only where the DNA matches it firmly. Where a row states a size, it is once, few, many or the class of an expanded clone; other rows omit it.

v_call: TRBV5-6
d_call: -
clone_size: once
j_call: TRBJ1-1
cdr3_aa: CASSRGMNTEAFF
cdr3_nt: TGTGCCAGCAGCCGCGGGATGAACACTGAAGCTTTCTTT

v_call: TRBV7-8
d_call: -
clone_size: -
j_call: TRBJ1-6
cdr3_aa: CASSLAANSPLHF
cdr3_nt: TGTGCCAGCAGCTTAGCGGCTAATTCACCCCTCCACTTT

v_call: TRBV19
d_call: TRBD1
clone_size: -
j_call: TRBJ2-3
cdr3_aa: CASSFAGGDTQYF
cdr3_nt: TGTGCCAGTAGTTTCGCAGGGGGAGATACGCAGTATTTT

v_call: TRBV12-5
d_call: -
clone_size: -
j_call: TRBJ1-5
cdr3_aa: CASAHTQVGNQPQHF
cdr3_nt: TGTGCTAGTGCCCACACACAGGTTGGCAATCAGCCCCAGCATTTT

v_call: TRBV28
d_call: -
clone_size: -
j_call: TRBJ1-4
cdr3_aa: CASSLGGLTNEKLFF
cdr3_nt: TGTGCCAGCAGTTTAGGGGGCCTTACTAATGAAAAACTGTTTTTT

v_call: TRBV5-6
d_call: TRBD2
clone_size: -
j_call: TRBJ2-1
cdr3_aa: CASSSGTSSYNEQFF
cdr3_nt: TGTGCCAGCAGCTCCGGGACTAGCAGCTACAATGAGCAGTTCTTC

v_call: TRBV19
d_call: TRBD2
clone_size: -
j_call: TRBJ2-1
cdr3_aa: CASRSGRALNEQFF
cdr3_nt: TGTGCCAGTAGGAGCGGGAGGGCCCTTAATGAGCAGTTCTTC

v_call: TRBV25-1
d_call: -
clone_size: -
j_call: TRBJ1-1
cdr3_aa: CASSESTRGAFF
cdr3_nt: TGTGCCAGCAGTGAATCTACGCGGGGAGCTTTCTTT

v_call: TRBV9
d_call: -
clone_size: -
j_call: TRBJ2-2
cdr3_aa: CASSGLANTGELFF
cdr3_nt: TGTGCCAGCAGCGGGCTGGCGAACACCGGGGAGCTGTTTTTT

v_call: TRBV7-2
d_call: -
clone_size: few
j_call: TRBJ1-2
cdr3_aa: CASSLYQEGTGGYTF
cdr3_nt: TGTGCCAGCAGCTTATATCAGGAGGGAACGGGGGGCTACACCTTC

v_call: TRBV27
d_call: -
clone_size: -
j_call: TRBJ1-6
cdr3_aa: CASGSRQSYNSPLHF
cdr3_nt: TGTGCCAGCGGGTCAAGACAGAGCTATAATTCACCCCTCCACTTT

v_call: TRBV7-9
d_call: -
clone_size: -
j_call: TRBJ2-7
cdr3_aa: CASSIAGTRPYEQYF
cdr3_nt: TGTGCCAGCAGCATCGCCGGGACAAGACCCTACGAGCAGTACTTC

v_call: TRBV7-8
d_call: -
clone_size: -
j_call: TRBJ2-1
cdr3_aa: CASSPRQVPYNEQFF
cdr3_nt: TGTGCCAGCAGCCCCCGACAGGTCCCATACAATGAGCAGTTCTTC

v_call: TRBV28
d_call: -
clone_size: -
j_call: TRBJ2-5
cdr3_aa: CASSKILKRETQYF
cdr3_nt: TGTGCCAGCAGTAAGATTTTAAAGCGAGAGACCCAGTACTTC

v_call: TRBV27
d_call: TRBD2
clone_size: -
j_call: TRBJ2-7
cdr3_aa: CASRRTSGTYEQYF
cdr3_nt: TGTGCCAGCAGAAGGACTAGCGGGACCTACGAGCAGTACTTC

v_call: TRBV7-2
d_call: -
clone_size: -
j_call: TRBJ1-6
cdr3_aa: CASSIRGYGDSPLHF
cdr3_nt: TGTGCCAGCAGCATAAGGGGGTATGGGGATTCACCCCTCCACTTT

v_call: TRBV7-9
d_call: -
clone_size: -
j_call: TRBJ1-3
cdr3_aa: CASSLASTGNTIYF
cdr3_nt: TGTGCCAGCAGCTTAGCCAGTACTGGAAACACCATATATTTT

v_call: TRBV30
d_call: TRBD1
clone_size: -
j_call: TRBJ1-6
cdr3_aa: CAWRKGAGSPLHF
cdr3_nt: TGTGCCTGGAGGAAGGGGGCTGGTTCACCCCTCCACTTT

v_call: TRBV30
d_call: TRBD1
clone_size: -
j_call: TRBJ1-3
cdr3_aa: CAWSGTGITSGNTIYF
cdr3_nt: TGTGCCTGGAGCGGGACAGGGATTACCTCTGGAAACACCATATATTTT

v_call: TRBV29-1
d_call: -
clone_size: once
j_call: TRBJ2-1
cdr3_aa: CSVEKEKQFF
cdr3_nt: TGCAGCGTTGAGAAGGAGAAGCAGTTCTTC

v_call: TRBV18
d_call: -
clone_size: -
j_call: TRBJ1-5
cdr3_aa: CASSRGQSISPQHF
cdr3_nt: TGTGCCAGCTCACGAGGACAGTCAATCAGCCCCCAGCATTTT

v_call: TRBV2
d_call: TRBD1
clone_size: -
j_call: TRBJ2-7
cdr3_aa: CASSLLQGQEGEQYF
cdr3_nt: TGTGCCAGCAGTCTACTACAGGGACAGGAAGGCGAGCAGTACTTC